Below, 14 T cell receptor beta chains from the same sample are listed, as sequenced in a study of liver allograft versus peripheral blood T cells. Study overall: Within transplanted livers, the T cell receptor repertoires were examined and compared against the repertoires present in the peripheral blood of liver transplant recipients.

MiXCR, run by TCRdb on the reads, gives a single entry per CDR3 protein. The table has approximately 2,100 distinct CDR3 sequences, around 16% seen once. All receptors come from a human patient who had a liver transplant. The T cells may partly be graft donor cells.

By share of the sample, this clonotype is large. The chain combines TRBV19 with TRBJ1-4, with a possible D match to TRBD1 (5 bases). Germline CDR1 and CDR2: LNHDA and SQIVND (reference sequence). This CDR3 has 15 amino acids. Trimming took off 3 bases at V and 5 bases at J, with 13 bases between the two ends. The chain's CDR3 is CASSILGTVNEKLFF. In DNA form, the CDR3 reads TGTGCCAGTAGTATTTTGGGGACCGTCAATGAAAAACTGTTTTTT.

This clonotype is large (0.1 to 1%) in the sample. The chain combines TRBV6-1 with TRBJ1-2, with D unclear. CDR1 MNHNS and CDR2 SASEGT come from the germline V gene. The V end lost 5 bases, the J end lost 4 bases, and 11 bases lay between the germline ends. CDR3 length: 13 residues. The CDR3 loop reads CASSFLRVYGYTF. The CDR3 nucleotides read TGTGCCAGCAGTTTCCTAAGGGTCTATGGCTACACCTTC.

This clonotype is termed medium-sized. V is TRBV6-1 and J is TRBJ1-2; D might be TRBD1 (5 bases). Germline-derived CDR1 and CDR2 are MNHNS and SASEGT. V lost 1 base and J lost 0, with 9 bases in between. This CDR3 region has 15 residues. CDR3 DNA sequence: TGTGCCAGCAGTGAAGGGGGGTTTACTAACTATGGCTACACCTTC. It translates to CASSEGGFTNYGYTF.

This clonotype ranks as medium-sized. The rearrangement joins TRBV20-1 to TRBJ2-2; D perhaps matches TRBD2 (7 bases). The CDR3 is 15 amino acids. V lost 3 bases and J 6 bases, leaving 17 bases between the germline ends. CDR1 is DFQATT, CDR2 SNEGSKA, per germline (reference sequence). CDR3 sequence reads: CSARWAAGAAGELFF. CDR3 bases: TGCAGTGCTAGGTGGGCGGCGGGGGCGGCCGGGGAGCTGTTTTTT.

Note on this clonotype: A far larger clone is a single base away, which makes a read error likely. The chain links TRBV7-9 to TRBJ1-2; a weak D match, TRBD1 (5 bases). With 5 bases removed from V and 2 bases from J, the gap between germline ends came to 15 bases. The CDR3 covers 15 residues. Germline CDR1 is SEHNR and CDR2 is FQNEAQ (reference sequence). This CDR3 is CASSRPRGKNYGYTF. The CDR3 bases are TGTGCCAGCAGCCGCCCCCGGGGGAAAAACTATGGCTACACCTTC.

This clonotype was seen more than once but under ten times. The gene calls are TRBV2 and TRBJ2-1; a weak D match, TRBD1 (6 bases). This CDR3 spans 12 amino acids. The germline CDR1 and CDR2 sequences are SNHLY and FYNNEI. V was cut by 6 bases and J by 10 bases, with 13 bases left in between. The CDR3 here is CASRWAGTEQFF. For the CDR3, the DNA is TGTGCCAGCAGGTGGGCCGGGACAGAGCAGTTCTTC.

J is TRBJ1-2 and V is TRBV6-6; possible D gene TRBD1, 6 bases. This CDR3 spans 11 amino acids. Between the trimmed V and J ends, which lost 8 bases and 11 bases, there was a span of 15 bases. Per the germline V gene, CDR1 is MNHNY and CDR2 is SVGAGI (reference sequence). The CDR3 loop is CASERGGGYTF. The CDR3 nucleotides read TGTGCCAGCGAGAGGGGGGGAGGGTACACCTTC.

This clonotype is medium-sized in the sample. The CDR3 DNA reads TGCAGTGCTAGAGAACCAGGCGACGTTTCAAAAAATGGCTACACCTTC. This codes for CSAREPGDVSKNGYTF. This chain joins TRBV20-1 and TRBJ1-2; unclear D gene. The ends were cut back, 0 bases at V and 6 bases at J, with 20 bases in the middle. CDR3 length: 16 amino acids. Germline V gene lookup returns CDR1 DFQATT and CDR2 SNEGSKA (reference sequence).

This clonotype is judged medium-sized. V usage is TRBV9 and J usage is TRBJ2-1; D is uncertain. V was shortened by 0 bases and J by 4 bases, with 5 bases between the two germline ends. The CDR3 length is 13 residues. From germline, CDR1 is SGDLS and CDR2 YYNGEE. This CDR3 reads CASSVGEYNEQFF. The DNA for the CDR3 is TGTGCCAGCAGCGTAGGAGAATACAATGAGCAGTTCTTC.

Within the sample, this clonotype is medium-sized. This chain connects TRBV11-2 to TRBJ1-2; a weak D match, TRBD1 (6 bases). The ends were cut back, 7 bases at V and 5 bases at J, with 17 bases in the middle. The CDR3 is 14 amino acids. CDR1 and CDR2 from the germline V gene are SGHAT and FQNNGV. The DNA for the CDR3 is TGTGCCAGCAACTTCGGTCGGGGGGCTTATGGCTACACCTTC. Residues: CASNFGRGAYGYTF.

Relative to its sample, this clonotype is medium-sized. J is TRBJ1-2 and V is TRBV6-6; D is ambiguous. V was trimmed by 11 bases and J by 3 bases, leaving 34 bases between them. The germline V gene has CDR1 MNHNY and CDR2 SVGAGI (reference sequence). The CDR3 length is 19 residues. CDR3 nucleotide sequence: TGTGCCCCTAAATACCAGGCGTCCGCCGTCAAGGTATTTTACTATGGCTACACCTTC. Its protein product is CAPKYQASAVKVFYYGYTF.

The chain joins TRBV6-1 to TRBJ1-5; 8 nucleotides line up with TRBD1. The CDR3 spans 16 residues. Unmatched junction bases numbered 8, after V lost 5 bases and J lost 2 bases. Germline V gene lookup returns CDR1 MNHNS and CDR2 SASEGT. DNA for the CDR3: TGTGCCAGCAGTCCAATCACAGGGGGGGGCAATCAGCCCCAGCATTTT. Translated, it gives CASSPITGGGNQPQHF.

J is TRBJ2-7 and V is TRBV18; D perhaps matches TRBD1 (5 bases). The germline gives CDR1 KGHSH, CDR2 LQKENI. The CDR3 runs to 15 residues. V shed 1 base and J shed 1 base, with 11 bases lying between them. In nucleotides, the CDR3 is TGTGCCAGCTCACCACAACTAAAGGGGTCCTACGAGCAGTACTTC. Its translation is CASSPQLKGSYEQYF.

With regard to this clonotype: This may stem from a read error, because a much larger clone lies one nucleotide away. V is TRBV19 and J is TRBJ2-3, with 8 nucleotides matching TRBD1. Germline values: CDR1 LNHDA, CDR2 SQIVND (reference sequence). The CDR3 is 13 amino acids. The CDR3 sequence: CVSKGQGTDTQYF. The CDR3 DNA reads TGTGTCAGTAAGGGACAGGGCACAGATACGCAGTATTTT. Full variable domain (remainder filled in from reference TRBV19 and TRBJ2-3): DGGITQSPKYLFRKEGQNVTLSCEQNLNHDAMYWYRQDPGQGLRLIYYSQIVNDFQKGDIAEGYSVSREKKESFPLTVTSAQKNPTAFYLCVSKGQGTDTQYFGPGTRLTVL.